These 8 T cell receptor beta chains came from one sample sequenced in a study of metastatic and nonmetastatic thyroid tumors. MiXCR re-clonotyped the PCR reads for TCRdb. The sample has tens of thousands of clones, around 32% seen once. No patient received treatment before thyroid surgery. Sample: blood. The receptors were sampled from a female donor with papillary thyroid cancer or a benign thyroid nodule (not recorded which). Some clones in this sample may be carry-over from other donors' samples.

In this sample, this clone turned up once. This chain links TRBV30 with TRBJ1-2, with 8 bases fitting TRBD1. The CDR3 is 12 amino acids. J gave up 2 bases and V 8 bases, and 4 bases lay outside the gene matches. Germline CDR1 reads GTSNPN; CDR2 reads SVGIG (reference sequence). The CDR3 bases are TGTGCCCTACGACAGGGGAACTATGGCTACACCTTC. Encoded protein: CALRQGNYGYTF.

Only a few counts were recorded for this clone. This chain joins TRBV24-1 and TRBJ2-1, with TRBD2 matching over 9 bases. From germline, CDR1 is KGHDR and CDR2 SFDVKD. The junction had 1 base not matched to a gene; V was cut back by 3 bases and J by 2 bases. CDR3 length equals 15 residues. CDR3 sequence reads: CATSDGGRAYNEQFF. The DNA of the CDR3 is TGTGCCACCAGTGATGGCGGGAGGGCCTACAATGAGCAGTTCTTC.

This clone was counted a few times. The chain is built from TRBV24-1 and TRBJ1-2, with 8 bases lining up with TRBD1. There are 13 residues in the CDR3. Trimming removed 7 bases from V and 4 bases from J; junction bases left unmatched: 4. Germline lookup yields CDR1 KGHDR and CDR2 SFDVKD. CDR3 sequence (DNA): TGTGCCACCAGGGGACAGGCCCTCTATGGCTACACCTTC. Its protein product is CATRGQALYGYTF.

This chain uses TRBV6-1 with TRBJ2-2, with a weak D call TRBD2 (5 bases). Germline V CDR1 and CDR2: MNHNS, SASEGT. The V gene lost 6 bases and the J gene lost 8 bases, with 10 bases spanning the gap. The CDR3 totals 12 residues. The CDR3 region is CASSHRGGELFF. The CDR3, as DNA: TGTGCCAGCAGCCACCGGGGAGGGGAGCTGTTTTTT.

This clone has ten or more counts. The V and J genes are TRBV4-1 and TRBJ2-1, with 12 nucleotides matching TRBD2. The CDR3 runs 14 residues. Germline loops: CDR1 MGHRA, CDR2 YSYEKL. Trimming took 3 bases from V and 9 from J; bases not matched to a gene: 3. CDR3 region: CASSQASGRVEQFF. CDR3 coding DNA: TGCGCCAGCAGCCAGGCTAGCGGGAGGGTTGAGCAGTTCTTC.

The rearrangement links TRBV18 to TRBJ2-1; TRBD2 matches 14 bases. The CDR3 sequence is 17 residues long. Germline V CDR1 and CDR2: KGHSH, LQKENI. V lost 6 bases and J lost 2; bases outside the gene matches: 6. The CDR3 DNA reads TGTGCCAGCTCCCGCTGGACTAGCGGGAGGCCCTACAATGAGCAGTTCTTC. Translating gives CASSRWTSGRPYNEQFF.

The rearrangement links TRBV20-1 to TRBJ2-7; D possibly corresponds to TRBD2 (7 bases). Germline CDR1 is DFQATT and CDR2 is SNEGSKA (reference sequence). The length of the CDR3 is 15 residues. V lost 6 bases, J lost 6 bases, and 24 bases lay in between. Here the CDR3 DNA reads TGCAGTGCCCCCCTCCCCCGGCAGGGAGGGGGCGAGCAGTACTTC. Translation: CSAPLPRQGGGEQYF.

This clone was seen a handful of times. The V gene is TRBV6-1, the J gene TRBJ2-1; 9 bases fit TRBD2. The ends lost 2 bases at V and 7 bases at J; junction bases unmatched: 12. The CDR3 contains 17 residues. Germline V CDR1 and CDR2: MNHNS, SASEGT. Here the CDR3 reads CASSEWGDSGRANEQFF. DNA of the CDR3: TGTGCCAGCAGTGAATGGGGTGATAGCGGGAGAGCTAATGAGCAGTTCTTC.